Listed below are T cell receptor beta chains from one sample, sequenced in a study of blood T cells in healthy people across ages. TCRdb re-analysed the 5' RACE reads in MiXCR, keeping a single row per CDR3 protein. The sample records roughly 1 million distinct CDR3 sequences, approximately 25% being singletons. This sample was also put to use in a study of T cells of mothers and their children.

The sequenced material came from blood. These TCRs come from a girl aged 2 to 9 in good health. Each CDR3 is given with its conserved first and last residue. A D gene is named only where the DNA matches it firmly. The size entry is marked missing in some rows and otherwise reads once, few, many or a size class.

clone_size	j_call	v_call	d_call	cdr3_aa	cdr3_nt
.	TRBJ2-7	TRBV7-3	.	CASSLSVSLTYEQYF	TGTGCCAGCAGCTTAAGTGTGTCCCTCACCTACGAGCAGTACTTC
few	TRBJ2-6	TRBV24-1	.	CATSDPPILGGANVLTF	TGTGCCACCAGTGATCCCCCCATCCTGGGTGGGGCCAACGTCCTGACTTTC
.	TRBJ2-1	TRBV25-1	TRBD2	CASSEYGRGGNEQFF	TGTGCCAGCAGTGAATACGGGCGGGGGGGAAATGAGCAGTTCTTC
few	TRBJ2-7	TRBV4-3	TRBD2	CASSQDGASGDYEQYF	TGCGCCAGCAGCCAAGATGGGGCTAGCGGGGACTACGAGCAGTACTTC
.	TRBJ2-1	TRBV24-1	TRBD2	CATKGLAGDEQFF	TGTGCCACCAAAGGACTAGCGGGAGATGAGCAGTTCTTC
.	TRBJ2-2	TRBV20-1	.	CSAPFPTLTGELFF	TGCAGTGCCCCTTTTCCGACACTCACCGGGGAGCTGTTTTTT
.	TRBJ2-2	TRBV4-2	TRBD2	CASSQGVAGPNTGELFF	TGTGCCAGCAGCCAAGGAGTAGCGGGTCCGAACACCGGGGAGCTGTTTTTT
.	TRBJ2-6	TRBV7-8	.	CASSLAKIGGDSGANVLTF	TGTGCCAGCAGCTTAGCCAAAATCGGCGGCGACTCTGGGGCCAACGTCCTGACTTTC
.	TRBJ1-2	TRBV3-1	TRBD1	CASSRQGASRGYTF	TGTGCCAGCAGCCGACAGGGGGCGAGTAGAGGCTACACCTTC
.	TRBJ2-1	TRBV19	TRBD1	CASSTGQAGNEQFF	TGTGCCAGTAGCACGGGACAGGCCGGCAATGAGCAGTTCTTC
few	TRBJ1-1	TRBV12-3/TRBV12-4	TRBD1	CASQERGGISEAFF	TGTGCCAGCCAAGAGAGAGGGGGCATTAGTGAAGCTTTCTTT
.	TRBJ2-1	TRBV2	.	CATHRREVAYNEQFF	TGTGCCACTCATAGGCGGGAAGTGGCCTACAATGAGCAGTTCTTC
.	TRBJ2-3	TRBV7-8	.	CAIGDRYSTDTQYF	TGTGCCATCGGTGACAGGTACAGCACAGATACGCAGTATTTT
.	TRBJ1-4	TRBV6-5	.	CASRSTGWENEKLFF	TGTGCCAGCAGGTCCACAGGTTGGGAGAATGAAAAACTGTTTTTT
.	TRBJ2-5	TRBV20-1	.	CSARDPITQYF	TGCAGTGCTAGAGATCCGATCACCCAGTACTTC
few	TRBJ2-7	TRBV20-1	.	CSALGVLYEQYF	TGCAGTGCCCTCGGGGTACTCTACGAGCAGTACTTC
few	TRBJ1-2	TRBV5-6	.	CASSAPGVDYGYTF	TGTGCCAGCAGCGCTCCGGGTGTCGACTATGGCTACACCTTC
.	TRBJ2-2	TRBV10-3	TRBD2	CATTGTSGRYYTGELFF	TGTGCCACCACGGGGACTAGCGGGAGGTACTACACCGGGGAGCTGTTTTTT
once	TRBJ2-5	TRBV20-1	.	CSARDGGAELWTQYF	TGCAGTGCTAGAGATGGTGGGGCTGAACTTTGGACCCAGTACTTC
once	TRBJ2-7	TRBV7-9	.	CASTTPRGEQYF	TGTGCCAGCACAACCCCCAGGGGCGAGCAGTACTTC
.	TRBJ1-2	TRBV6-5	.	CASTNPAGHGYTF	TGTGCCAGCACCAATCCTGCGGGTCATGGCTACACCTTC
few	TRBJ2-7	TRBV29-1	.	CSVGLAATYEQYF	TGCAGCGTTGGTCTGGCAGCTACCTACGAGCAGTACTTC